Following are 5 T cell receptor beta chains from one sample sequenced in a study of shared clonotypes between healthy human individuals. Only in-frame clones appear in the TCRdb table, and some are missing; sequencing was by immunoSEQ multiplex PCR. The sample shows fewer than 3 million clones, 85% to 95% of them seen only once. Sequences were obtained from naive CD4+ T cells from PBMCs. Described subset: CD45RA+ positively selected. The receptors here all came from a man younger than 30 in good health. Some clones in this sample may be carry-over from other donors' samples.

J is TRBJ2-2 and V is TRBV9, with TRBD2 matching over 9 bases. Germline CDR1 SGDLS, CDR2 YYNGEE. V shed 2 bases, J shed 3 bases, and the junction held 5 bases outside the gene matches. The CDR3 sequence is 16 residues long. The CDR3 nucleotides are TGTGCCAGCAGCGTCTCAGGACTAGCGTACACCGGGGAGCTGTTTTTT. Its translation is CASSVSGLAYTGELFF.

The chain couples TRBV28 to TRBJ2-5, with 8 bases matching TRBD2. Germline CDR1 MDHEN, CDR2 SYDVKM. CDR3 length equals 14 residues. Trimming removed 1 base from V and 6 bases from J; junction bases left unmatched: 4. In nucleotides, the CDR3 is TGTGCCAGCAGTTTATTGACTAGCGTTAAGACCCAGTACTTC. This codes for CASSLLTSVKTQYF.

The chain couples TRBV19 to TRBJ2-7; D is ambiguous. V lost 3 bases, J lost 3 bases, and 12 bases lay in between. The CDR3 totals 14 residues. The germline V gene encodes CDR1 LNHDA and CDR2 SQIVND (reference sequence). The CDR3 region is CASSMVGLFYEQYF. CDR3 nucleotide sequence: TGTGCCAGTAGTATGGTAGGGCTTTTCTACGAGCAGTACTTC.

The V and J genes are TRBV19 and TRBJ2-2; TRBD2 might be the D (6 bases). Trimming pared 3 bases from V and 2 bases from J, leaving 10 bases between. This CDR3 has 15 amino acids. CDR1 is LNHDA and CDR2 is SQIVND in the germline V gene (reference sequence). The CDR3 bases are TGTGCCAGTAGTATTGGCGGGAAAAACACCGGGGAGCTGTTTTTT. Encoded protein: CASSIGGKNTGELFF.

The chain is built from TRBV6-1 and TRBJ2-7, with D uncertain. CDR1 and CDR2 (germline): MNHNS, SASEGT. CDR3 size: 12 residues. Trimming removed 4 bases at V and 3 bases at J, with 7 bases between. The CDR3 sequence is CASSGNNYEQYF. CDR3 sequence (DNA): TGTGCCAGCAGTGGTAACAACTACGAGCAGTACTTC.